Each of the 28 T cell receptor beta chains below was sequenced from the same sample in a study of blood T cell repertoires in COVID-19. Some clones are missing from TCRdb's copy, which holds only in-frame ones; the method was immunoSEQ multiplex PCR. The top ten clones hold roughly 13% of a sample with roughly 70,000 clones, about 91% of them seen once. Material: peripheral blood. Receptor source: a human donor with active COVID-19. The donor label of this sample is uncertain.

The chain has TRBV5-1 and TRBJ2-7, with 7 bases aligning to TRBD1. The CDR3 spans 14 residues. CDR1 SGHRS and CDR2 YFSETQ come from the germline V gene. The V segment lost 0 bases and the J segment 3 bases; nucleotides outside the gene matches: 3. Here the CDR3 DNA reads TGCGCCAGCAGCTTGGGGGACAGAGGCTACGAGCAGTACTTC. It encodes CASSLGDRGYEQYF.

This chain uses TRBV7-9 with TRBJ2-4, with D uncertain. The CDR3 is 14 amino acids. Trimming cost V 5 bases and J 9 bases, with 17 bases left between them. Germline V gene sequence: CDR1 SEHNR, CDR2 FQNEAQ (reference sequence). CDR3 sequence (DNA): TGTGCCAGCAGCACCCAGTCCGGGTTTTCCATTCAGTACTTC. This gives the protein CASSTQSGFSIQYF.

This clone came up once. This chain's CDR3 is CASSYFDRTGEQYF. CDR3 DNA sequence: TGTGCCAGCAGTTACTTTGACAGGACGGGGGAGCAGTACTTC. J is TRBJ2-7 and V is TRBV6-2 or TRBV6-3; a possible D gene is TRBD1 (6 bases). V gave up 1 base and J gave up 7 bases, with 14 bases separating them. Germline CDR1 and CDR2: MNHEY and SVGEGT. The CDR3 is 14 amino acids.

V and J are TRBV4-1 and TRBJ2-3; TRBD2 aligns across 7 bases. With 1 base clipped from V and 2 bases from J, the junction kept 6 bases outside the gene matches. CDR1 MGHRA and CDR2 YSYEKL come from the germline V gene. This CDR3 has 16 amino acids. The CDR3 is CASSQVVGGPTDTQYF. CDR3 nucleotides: TGCGCCAGCAGCCAAGTAGTGGGAGGGCCCACAGATACGCAGTATTTT.

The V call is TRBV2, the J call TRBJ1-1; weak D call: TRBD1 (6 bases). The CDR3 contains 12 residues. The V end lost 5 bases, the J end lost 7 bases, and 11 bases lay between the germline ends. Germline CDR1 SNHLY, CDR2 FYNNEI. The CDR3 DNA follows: TGTGCCAGCAGTCTAGGGACAATTGAAGCTTTCTTT. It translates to CASSLGTIEAFF.

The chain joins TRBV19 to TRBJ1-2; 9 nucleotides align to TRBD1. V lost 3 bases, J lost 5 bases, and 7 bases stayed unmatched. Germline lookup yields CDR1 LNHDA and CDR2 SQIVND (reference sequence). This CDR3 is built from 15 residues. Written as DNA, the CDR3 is TGTGCCAGTAGTATCGCCCGGGACAGGGTGTATGGCTACACCTTC. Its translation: CASSIARDRVYGYTF.

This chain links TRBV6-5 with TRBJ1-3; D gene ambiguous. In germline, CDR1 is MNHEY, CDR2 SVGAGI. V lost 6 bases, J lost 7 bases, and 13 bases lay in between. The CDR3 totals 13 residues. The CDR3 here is CASSPESGNTIYF. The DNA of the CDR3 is TGTGCCAGCAGCCCCGAATCCGGGAACACCATATATTTT.

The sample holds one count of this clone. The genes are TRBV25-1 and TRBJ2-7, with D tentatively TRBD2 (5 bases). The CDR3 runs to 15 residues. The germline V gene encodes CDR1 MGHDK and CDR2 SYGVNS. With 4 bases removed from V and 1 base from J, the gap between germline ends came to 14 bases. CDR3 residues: CASSGYRTGSYEQYF. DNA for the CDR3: TGTGCCAGCAGTGGATACCGGACTGGATCCTACGAGCAGTACTTC.

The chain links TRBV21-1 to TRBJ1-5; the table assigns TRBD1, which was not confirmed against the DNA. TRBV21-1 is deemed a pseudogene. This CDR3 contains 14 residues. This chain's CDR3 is CASSKGQFDQPQHF. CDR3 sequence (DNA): TGTGCCAGCAGCAAGGGACAGTTCGATCAGCCCCAGCATTTT.

The CDR3 nucleotides read TGTGCCAGCAGCTTAGTCGGCCTAGCGGGAGGAGGGACCGGGGAGCTGTTTTTT. Translating gives CASSLVGLAGGGTGELFF. V gene TRBV7-2 combines with J gene TRBJ2-2, with TRBD2 identical over 11 bases. The junction had 9 bases not matched to a gene; V was cut back by 1 base and J by 5 bases. There are 18 residues in the CDR3. Germline CDR1 is SGHTA and CDR2 is FQGNSA. The full variable domain, its missing parts supplied by reference TRBV7-2 and TRBJ2-2, is GAGVSQSPSNKVTEKGKDVELRCDPISGHTALYWYRQSLGQGLEFLIYFQGNSAPDKSGLPSDRFSAERTGGSVSTLTIQRTQQEDSAVYLCASSLVGLAGGGTGELFFGEGSRLTVL.

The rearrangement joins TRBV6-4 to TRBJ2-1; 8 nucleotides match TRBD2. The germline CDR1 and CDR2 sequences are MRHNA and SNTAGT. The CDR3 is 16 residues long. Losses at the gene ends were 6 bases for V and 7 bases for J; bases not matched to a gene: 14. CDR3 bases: TGTGCCAGCAGAGGAGTCGCCAGCGGGAGCGGAAATGAGCAGTTCTTC. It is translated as CASRGVASGSGNEQFF.

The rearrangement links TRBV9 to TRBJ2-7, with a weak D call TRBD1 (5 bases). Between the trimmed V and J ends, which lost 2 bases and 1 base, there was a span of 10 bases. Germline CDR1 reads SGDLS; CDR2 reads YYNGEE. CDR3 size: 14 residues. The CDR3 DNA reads TGTGCCAGCAGCGTGGCACAGGAGTCCTACGAGCAGTACTTC. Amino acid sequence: CASSVAQESYEQYF. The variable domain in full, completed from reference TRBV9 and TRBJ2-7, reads DSGVTQTPKHLITATGQRVTLRCSPRSGDLSVYWYQQSLDQGLQFLIQYYNGEERAKGNILERFSAQQFPDLHSELNLSSLELGDSALYFCASSVAQESYEQYFGPGTRLTVT.

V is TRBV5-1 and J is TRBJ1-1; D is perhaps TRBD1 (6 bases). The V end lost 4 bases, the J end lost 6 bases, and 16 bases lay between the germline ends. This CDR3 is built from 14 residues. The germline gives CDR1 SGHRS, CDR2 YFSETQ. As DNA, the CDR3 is TGCGCCAGCAGCACCACAGGGCTAAGCCCTGAAGCTTTCTTT. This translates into CASSTTGLSPEAFF.

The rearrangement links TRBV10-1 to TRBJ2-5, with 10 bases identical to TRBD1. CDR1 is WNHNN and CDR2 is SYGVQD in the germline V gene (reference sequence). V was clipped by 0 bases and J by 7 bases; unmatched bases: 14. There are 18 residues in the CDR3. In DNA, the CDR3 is TGCGCCAGCAGTGAGTCGACTCCCGGGACAGGGGCCTTGGGGACCCAGTACTTC. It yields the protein CASSESTPGTGALGTQYF.

The CDR3 region has the DNA TGTGCCAGCAGTTACTCGAGGGACAATCAGCCCCAGCATTTT. Translating it yields CASSYSRDNQPQHF. This chain links TRBV6-2 or TRBV6-3 with TRBJ1-5; D is unclear. The CDR3 runs 14 residues. Germline V CDR1 and CDR2: MNHEY, SVGEGT. Trimming left V 0 bases short and J 3 bases short, with 6 bases between.

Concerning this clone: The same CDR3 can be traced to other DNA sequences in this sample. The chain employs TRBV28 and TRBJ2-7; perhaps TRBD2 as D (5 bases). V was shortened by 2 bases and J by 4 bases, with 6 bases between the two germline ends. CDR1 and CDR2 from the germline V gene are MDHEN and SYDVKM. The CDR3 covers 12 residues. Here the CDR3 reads CASSLGGYEQYF. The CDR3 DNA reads TGTGCCAGCAGTTTAGGAGGTTACGAGCAGTACTTC.

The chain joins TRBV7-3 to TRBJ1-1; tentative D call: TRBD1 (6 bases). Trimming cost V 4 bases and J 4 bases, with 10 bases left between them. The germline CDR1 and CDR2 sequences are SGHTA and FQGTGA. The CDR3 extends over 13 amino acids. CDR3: CASSSAGVTEAFF. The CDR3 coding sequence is TGTGCCAGCAGCTCTGCAGGGGTCACTGAAGCTTTCTTT.

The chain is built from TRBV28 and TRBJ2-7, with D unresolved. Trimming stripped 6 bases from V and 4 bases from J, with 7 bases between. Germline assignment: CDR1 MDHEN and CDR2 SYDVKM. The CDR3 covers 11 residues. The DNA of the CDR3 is TGTGCCAGCAGACATCTTTACGAGCAGTACTTC. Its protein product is CASRHLYEQYF.

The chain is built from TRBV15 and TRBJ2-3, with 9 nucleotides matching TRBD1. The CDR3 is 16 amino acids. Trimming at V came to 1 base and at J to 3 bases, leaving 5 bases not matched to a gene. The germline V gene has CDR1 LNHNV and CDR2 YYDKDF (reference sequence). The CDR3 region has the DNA TGTGCCACCAGCAGAGTCCGGGACAGGGTGACAGATACGCAGTATTTT. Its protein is CATSRVRDRVTDTQYF. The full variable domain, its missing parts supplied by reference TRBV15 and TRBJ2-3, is DAMVIQNPRYQVTQFGKPVTLSCSQTLNHNVMYWYQQKSSQAPKLLFHYYDKDFNNEADTPDNFQSRRPNTSFCFLDIRSPGLGDTAMYLCATSRVRDRVTDTQYFGPGTRLTVL.

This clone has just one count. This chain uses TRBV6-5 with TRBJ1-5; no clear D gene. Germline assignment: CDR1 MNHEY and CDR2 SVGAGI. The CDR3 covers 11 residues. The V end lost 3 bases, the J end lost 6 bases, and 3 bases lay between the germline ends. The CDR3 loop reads CASSYIQPQHF. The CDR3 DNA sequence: TGTGCCAGCAGTTATATTCAGCCCCAGCATTTT.

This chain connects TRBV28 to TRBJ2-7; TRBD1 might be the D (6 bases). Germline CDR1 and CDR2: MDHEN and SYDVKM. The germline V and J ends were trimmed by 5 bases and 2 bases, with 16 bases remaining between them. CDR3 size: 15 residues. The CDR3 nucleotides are TGTGCCAGCAGTCCGGACAGTACGCTTCCCTACGAGCAGTACTTC. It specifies CASSPDSTLPYEQYF.

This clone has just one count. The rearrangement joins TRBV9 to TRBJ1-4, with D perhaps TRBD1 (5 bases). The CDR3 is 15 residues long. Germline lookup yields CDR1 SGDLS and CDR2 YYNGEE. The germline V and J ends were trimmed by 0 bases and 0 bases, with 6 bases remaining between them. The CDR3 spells CASSVAGATNEKLFF. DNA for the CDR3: TGTGCCAGCAGCGTAGCGGGGGCAACTAATGAAAAACTGTTTTTT.

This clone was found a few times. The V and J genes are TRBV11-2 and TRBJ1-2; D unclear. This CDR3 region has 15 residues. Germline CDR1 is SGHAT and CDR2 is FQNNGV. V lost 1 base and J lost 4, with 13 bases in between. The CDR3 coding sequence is TGTGCCAGCAGCTTAGTAGTCAAATGGGCCTATGGCTACACCTTC. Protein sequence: CASSLVVKWAYGYTF.

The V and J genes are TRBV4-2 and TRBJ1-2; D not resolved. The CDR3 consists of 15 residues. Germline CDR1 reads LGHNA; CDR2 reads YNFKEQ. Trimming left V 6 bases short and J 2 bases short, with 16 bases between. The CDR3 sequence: CASSQKRDTNYGYTF. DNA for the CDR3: TGTGCCAGCAGTCAAAAGCGAGATACGAACTATGGCTACACCTTC.

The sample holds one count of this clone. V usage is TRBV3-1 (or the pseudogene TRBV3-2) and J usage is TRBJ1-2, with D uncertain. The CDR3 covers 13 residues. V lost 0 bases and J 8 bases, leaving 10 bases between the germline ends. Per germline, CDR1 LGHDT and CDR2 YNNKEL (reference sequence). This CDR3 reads CASSQDLRGGYTF. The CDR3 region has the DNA TGTGCCAGCAGCCAAGATCTAAGAGGAGGCTACACCTTC.

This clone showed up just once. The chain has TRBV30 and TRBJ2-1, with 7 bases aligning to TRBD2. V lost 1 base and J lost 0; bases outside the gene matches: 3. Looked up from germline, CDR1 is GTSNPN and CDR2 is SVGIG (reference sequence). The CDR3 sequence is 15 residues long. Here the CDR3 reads CAWSARGSSYNEQFF. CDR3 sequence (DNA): TGTGCCTGGAGTGCGCGCGGGAGCTCCTACAATGAGCAGTTCTTC.

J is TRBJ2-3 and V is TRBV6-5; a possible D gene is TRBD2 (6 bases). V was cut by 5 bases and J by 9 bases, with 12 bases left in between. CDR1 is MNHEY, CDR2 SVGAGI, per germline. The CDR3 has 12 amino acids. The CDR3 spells CASSLWGVTQYF. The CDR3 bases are TGTGCCAGCAGTCTCTGGGGGGTGACGCAGTATTTT.

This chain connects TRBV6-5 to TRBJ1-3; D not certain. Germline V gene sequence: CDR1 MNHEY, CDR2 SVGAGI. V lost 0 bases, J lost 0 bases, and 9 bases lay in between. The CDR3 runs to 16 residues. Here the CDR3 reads CASSYSKMSSGNTIYF. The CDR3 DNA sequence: TGTGCCAGCAGTTACTCGAAAATGAGCTCTGGAAACACCATATATTTT.